This passage covers 15 T cell receptor beta chains from one sample sequenced in a study of T-cell reconstitution after alpha-beta-depleted transplantation in children. Preparation of the TCRbeta library involved a method that used unique molecular identifiers. One entry per CDR3 protein results from TCRdb running MiXCR on the PCR reads. Of some 300,000 distinct CDR3 sequences in the sample, 10% were seen once. This sample comprised PBMCs from the stem cell graft donor, obtained from the stem cell graft. The receptors originated from a human donor who donated a stem cell graft to a child with acute lymphoblastic leukemia.

The chain employs TRBV12-3 or TRBV12-4 and TRBJ2-1; unclear D gene. The CDR3 consists of 12 residues. With 5 bases removed from V and 9 bases from J, the gap between germline ends came to 11 bases. Here the CDR3 DNA reads TGTGCCAGCAGTCCCTTAGTCGGTGAGCAGTTCTTC. Protein product: CASSPLVGEQFF.

This chain uses TRBV5-1 with TRBJ2-3, with 9 bases that match TRBD1. The CDR3 length is 16 residues. Germline CDR1 is SGHRS and CDR2 is YFSETQ. V lost 0 bases, J lost 1 base, and 3 bases stayed unmatched. The CDR3 here is CASSLGDRGGTDTQYF. Here the CDR3 DNA reads TGCGCCAGCAGCTTGGGAGACAGGGGGGGCACAGATACGCAGTATTTT.

Only a few counts were recorded for this clonotype. This chain's CDR3 is CASSLDAGATNEKLFF. The CDR3 bases are TGCGCCAGCAGCTTGGACGCCGGCGCAACTAATGAAAAACTGTTTTTT. The genes are TRBV5-1 and TRBJ1-4; D gene unclear. The V end lost 0 bases, the J end lost 0 bases, and 9 bases lay between the germline ends. The CDR3 covers 16 residues. The V gene's germline CDR1 is SGHRS and CDR2 YFSETQ. The whole variable domain, remainder taken from reference TRBV5-1 and TRBJ1-4, is KAGVTQTPRYLIKTRGQQVTLSCSPISGHRSVSWYQQTPGQGLQFLFEYFSETQRNKGNFPGRFSGRQFSNSRSEMNVSTLELGDSALYLCASSLDAGATNEKLFFGSGTQLSVL.

The genes are TRBV7-2 and TRBJ2-5; TRBD1 might be the D (6 bases). Trimming stripped 5 bases from V and 5 bases from J, with 12 bases between. In germline, CDR1 is SGHTA, CDR2 FQGNSA. The CDR3 runs to 13 residues. The CDR3 loop reads CASSPIRGETQYF. For the CDR3, the DNA is TGTGCCAGCAGCCCAATAAGGGGGGAGACCCAGTACTTC.

CDR3 in amino acids: CSARDDSTYEQYF. As DNA, the CDR3 is TGCAGTGCTAGAGACGACAGTACCTACGAGCAGTACTTC. The chain combines TRBV20-1 with TRBJ2-7; D may be TRBD1 (5 bases). V gave up 0 bases and J gave up 2 bases, with 8 bases separating them. The CDR3 contains 13 residues. Germline-derived CDR1 and CDR2 are DFQATT and SNEGSKA (reference sequence).

The chain uses TRBV9 and TRBJ2-7; D is uncertain. CDR3 length: 14 amino acids. V lost 1 base to trimming and J lost 2 bases, with 10 bases between them. Looked up from germline, CDR1 is SGDLS and CDR2 is YYNGEE. CDR3 nucleotide sequence: TGTGCCAGCAGCGTACAGGCAGGAACCTACGAGCAGTACTTC. Its protein is CASSVQAGTYEQYF.

V is TRBV5-1 and J is TRBJ2-1; tentatively, D is TRBD2 (6 bases). Germline CDR1 SGHRS, CDR2 YFSETQ. V shed 3 bases and J shed 7 bases, with 11 bases lying between them. The CDR3 covers 13 residues. CDR3: CASSWRAGNEQFF. CDR3 coding DNA: TGCGCCAGCAGCTGGAGGGCCGGGAATGAGCAGTTCTTC.

This clonotype was counted between two and nine times. This chain links TRBV7-8 with TRBJ1-1, with 8 bases matching TRBD1. In germline, CDR1 is SGHVS, CDR2 FQNEAQ. The V segment lost 0 bases and the J segment 0 bases; nucleotides outside the gene matches: 9. This CDR3 contains 18 residues. CDR3 protein: CASSLALTGALMNTEAFF. CDR3 in DNA: TGTGCCAGCAGCTTAGCGTTGACAGGGGCTCTGATGAACACTGAAGCTTTCTTT.

This chain's CDR3 is CASSPVGDRREKLFF. CDR3 nucleotides: TGCGCCAGCAGCCCGGTCGGGGACCGGAGAGAAAAACTGTTTTTT. This chain joins TRBV5-1 and TRBJ1-4; perhaps TRBD1 as D (5 bases). Germline V gene data show CDR1 as SGHRS and CDR2 as YFSETQ. V was pared by 4 bases and J by 8 bases, with 18 bases between. The CDR3 length is 15 residues.

At least ten counts were recorded for this clonotype. The J gene is TRBJ2-7, the V gene TRBV5-1; a possible D gene is TRBD2 (5 bases). V was cut by 4 bases and J by 4 bases, with 15 bases left in between. Per germline, CDR1 SGHRS and CDR2 YFSETQ. The CDR3 length is 14 residues. The CDR3 spells CASSGDPLGYEQYF. CDR3 nucleotides: TGCGCCAGCAGCGGCGACCCACTAGGTTACGAGCAGTACTTC.

As for this clonotype: A much larger clone is a single base away; this may be a read error. The gene calls are TRBV29-1 and TRBJ2-6, with D uncertain. This CDR3 has 13 residues. Germline values: CDR1 SQVTM, CDR2 ANQGSEA. The CDR3: CSVGPSIGNGLTF. CDR3 coding DNA: TGCAGCGTTGGCCCTTCGATAGGCAACGGCCTGACTTTC.

This clonotype was counted only a few times. CDR3 region: CASSSGQITTNEKLFF. The DNA for the CDR3 is TGCGCCAGCAGCTCCGGACAGATTACAACTAATGAAAAACTGTTTTTT. The J gene is TRBJ1-4, the V gene TRBV5-1; perhaps TRBD1 as D (6 bases). The CDR3 has 16 residues. Germline V gives CDR1 SGHRS, CDR2 YFSETQ. V gave up 3 bases and J gave up 0 bases, with 12 bases separating them.

This clonotype was detected a few times. This chain joins TRBV15 and TRBJ2-1; 8 bases match TRBD2. The trim removed 0 bases at V and 9 bases at J, leaving 13 bases unmatched. This CDR3 is built from 17 residues. CDR1 LNHNV and CDR2 YYDKDF come from the germline V gene (reference sequence). The DNA for the CDR3 is TGTGCCACCAGCAGAGATATCAGGACTAGCACTCGACCTGAGCAGTTCTTC. Its translation is CATSRDIRTSTRPEQFF.

V usage is TRBV20-1 and J usage is TRBJ2-5; D unresolved. The CDR3 totals 11 residues. Germline V gene sequence: CDR1 DFQATT, CDR2 SNEGSKA (reference sequence). The V end lost 6 bases, the J end lost 2 bases, and 7 bases lay between the germline ends. CDR3 protein: CSAILQETQYF. The CDR3 DNA follows: TGCAGTGCCATCCTTCAAGAGACCCAGTACTTC.

This clonotype was counted at least ten times. The V and J genes are TRBV10-3 and TRBJ2-3, with TRBD1 identical over 9 bases. The CDR3 length is 16 residues. Trimming removed 7 bases from V and 4 bases from J; junction bases left unmatched: 12. The V gene's germline CDR1 is ENHRY and CDR2 SYGVKD. CDR3 nucleotides: TGTGCCATCACTGAACGGACAGGGGTTGTTTCAGATACGCAGTATTTT. It encodes CAITERTGVVSDTQYF.